A single sample gave rise to the 29 T cell receptor beta chains below, sequenced in a study of regulatory T cells in long-lasting Graves disease. Building the TCR beta libraries relied on iRepertoire HTBI primers, and CDR3 regions underwent Arm-PCR. One entry per CDR3 protein results from TCRdb running MiXCR on the multiplex PCR reads. The data hold more than 300,000 distinct CDR3 sequences, with 15% to 20% observed a single time. The time point denotes: newly diagnosed GD, antithyroid drugs for less than 3 months. RNA from PBMCs was the source of the TCR library. These data also featured in a second study, about T cells in Graves' hyperthyroidism and ophthalmopathy.

The input for sequencing was peripheral blood mononuclear cells (PBMCs), taken at new diagnosis, from a patient treated with antithyroid drugs. These receptors were obtained from a woman aged 18-35 years with Graves disease.

V gene TRBV9 combines with J gene TRBJ2-2; TRBD2 matches at 11 bases. The CDR3 has 14 amino acids. CDR1 and CDR2 from the germline V gene are SGDLS and YYNGEE. The trim removed 7 bases at V and 5 bases at J, leaving 4 bases unmatched. The CDR3 region is CASGTSGVTGELFF. CDR3 DNA sequence: TGTGCCAGCGGGACTAGCGGTGTGACCGGGGAGCTGTTTTTT.

At least ten counts were recorded for this clonotype. The V call is TRBV6-1, the J call TRBJ2-2; maybe TRBD1 (6 bases). CDR3 size: 13 residues. Germline V gene lookup returns CDR1 MNHNS and CDR2 SASEGT. V gave up 8 bases and J gave up 2 bases, with 9 bases separating them. The chain's CDR3 is CASHRDNTGELFF. CDR3 nucleotide sequence: TGTGCCAGCCACAGGGATAACACCGGGGAGCTGTTTTTT.

With respect to this clonotype: A much larger clone differs from this one at a single base, so this may be a read error. The chain has TRBV7-9 and TRBJ2-4; TRBD2 matches at 10 bases. CDR3 length: 22 residues. The germline V gene has CDR1 SEHNR and CDR2 FQNEAQ (reference sequence). J was trimmed by 8 bases and V by 0 bases; bases with no gene match: 25. This chain's CDR3 is CASSLAHGAGLRLAGEGHIQYF. For the CDR3, the DNA is TGTGCCAGCAGCTTAGCGCATGGAGCGGGATTAAGGCTAGCGGGAGAAGGACACATTCAGTACTTC.

This clonotype was recorded a few times. This chain links TRBV4-1 with TRBJ1-1; D may be TRBD1 (6 bases). The V end lost 7 bases, the J end lost 4 bases, and 16 bases lay between the germline ends. Germline V gives CDR1 MGHRA, CDR2 YSYEKL. This CDR3 has 14 amino acids. The CDR3 DNA is TGCGCCAGCACGCATACAGGGTTTGGCACTGAAGCTTTCTTT. It specifies CASTHTGFGTEAFF.

This clonotype was counted ten times or more. The chain has TRBV12-3 or TRBV12-4 and TRBJ2-2; D not resolved. V was clipped by 5 bases and J by 7 bases, with 14 bases between them. This CDR3 has 14 amino acids. The DNA of the CDR3 is TGTGCCAGCAGTGGGTCAGGAAATGACGGGGAGCTGTTTTTT. It translates to CASSGSGNDGELFF.

This clonotype was counted between two and nine times. This chain connects TRBV27 to TRBJ1-2; tentative D call: TRBD1 (6 bases). The V and J ends lost 6 bases and 7 bases respectively, with 15 bases between them. CDR1 is MNHEY, CDR2 SMNVEV, per germline (reference sequence). The CDR3 loop spans 13 amino acids. CDR3 sequence: CASSQTTGSGYTF. The CDR3 nucleotides are TGTGCCAGCAGCCAGACCACAGGGAGTGGCTACACCTTC.

At least ten counts were recorded for this clonotype. This chain links TRBV7-8 with TRBJ2-5; D is possibly TRBD2 (6 bases). This CDR3 is 16 amino acids long. The V and J ends lost 1 base and 1 base respectively, with 13 bases between them. Germline values: CDR1 SGHVS, CDR2 FQNEAQ. The CDR3 DNA is TGTGCCAGCAGCTTAGGCTTGCGGGACTTCCAAGAGACCCAGTACTTC. Residues: CASSLGLRDFQETQYF. The variable domain in full, with the rest retrieved from reference TRBV7-8 and TRBJ2-5, is GAGVSQSPRYKVAKRGQDVALRCDPISGHVSLFWYQQALGQGPEFLTYFQNEAQLDKSGLPSDRFFAERPEGSVSTLKIQRTQQEDSAVYLCASSLGLRDFQETQYFGPGTRLLVL.

The CDR3 nucleotides read TGTGCCAGCAGTCGAGGCCCCTCCCAGCATTTT. Translation gives CASSRGPSQHF. This chain links TRBV6-1 with TRBJ1-5; D remains unclear. Germline assignment: CDR1 MNHNS and CDR2 SASEGT. V was cut by 5 bases and J by 11 bases, with 10 bases left in between. This CDR3 contains 11 residues.

This sequence joins TRBV6-1 and TRBJ2-7, with 10 bases matching TRBD2. In germline, CDR1 is MNHNS, CDR2 SASEGT. The V gene end was trimmed by 7 bases and the J gene end by 9 bases; junction bases not matched to a gene: 15. The CDR3 is 15 residues long. As DNA, the CDR3 is TGTGCCAGCAACAACCTTATAGGGACTAGCGAAGTGCAGTACTTC. Encoded protein: CASNNLIGTSEVQYF.

This clonotype was recorded at least ten times. The V and J genes are TRBV5-1 and TRBJ2-5; D unclear. Germline CDR1 reads SGHRS; CDR2 reads YFSETQ. CDR3 length equals 12 residues. Trimming removed 4 bases at V and 4 bases at J, with 8 bases between. CDR3 DNA sequence: TGCGCCAGCAGCCGATCATCAGAGACCCAGTACTTC. Translating it yields CASSRSSETQYF.

This clonotype occurred a few times. V usage is TRBV6-2 or TRBV6-3 and J usage is TRBJ2-2; D is possibly TRBD2 (5 bases). Trimming left V 7 bases short and J 7 bases short, with 10 bases between. Germline V gene sequence: CDR1 MNHEY, CDR2 SVGEGT. The CDR3 loop spans 12 amino acids. The CDR3 spells CASIALGGELFF. The CDR3 DNA is TGTGCCAGCATCGCACTAGGCGGGGAGCTGTTTTTT.

This clonotype was recorded at least ten times. V usage is TRBV30 and J usage is TRBJ2-1, with 15 nucleotides matching TRBD2. CDR3 length: 16 amino acids. Germline trimming cut 1 base from V and 7 bases from J; bases unmatched to any gene: 5. Germline assignment: CDR1 GTSNPN and CDR2 SVGIG (reference sequence). The DNA for the CDR3 is TGTGCCTGGAGTGGGGGGGGGACTAGCGGGAGGAATGAGCAGTTCTTC. Amino acids: CAWSGGGTSGRNEQFF.

This clonotype was recorded many times. The chain links TRBV30 to TRBJ2-1; 11 positions match TRBD2. Germline V lookup: CDR1 GTSNPN, CDR2 SVGIG (reference sequence). V dropped 0 bases and J dropped 9; count of bases not matched to a gene: 1. The CDR3 sequence is 13 residues long. The CDR3 region has the DNA TGTGCCTGGAGTGTCCTAGCGGGAGGTGAGCAGTTCTTC. Its translation is CAWSVLAGGEQFF. The full variable domain, with the rest looked up from reference TRBV30 and TRBJ2-1, is SQTIHQWPATLVQPVGSPLSLECTVEGTSNPNLYWYRQAAGRGLQLLFYSVGIGQISSEVPQNLSASRPQDRQFILSSKKLLLSDSGFYLCAWSVLAGGEQFFGPGTRLTVL.

This clonotype appeared many times. This sequence joins TRBV10-3 and TRBJ1-6; 9 bases match TRBD1. Germline values: CDR1 ENHRY, CDR2 SYGVKD. V was clipped by 10 bases and J by 10 bases; unmatched bases: 8. The CDR3 consists of 13 residues. Here the CDR3 reads CATGQGKSSPLHF. In nucleotides, the CDR3 is TGTGCCACTGGACAGGGGAAGAGCTCACCCCTCCACTTT.

A word on this clonotype: A clone one base away is much larger, so this may be a read error. V gene TRBV6-2 or TRBV6-3 combines with J gene TRBJ2-1, with 10 bases fitting TRBD2. After removal of 6 bases from V and 7 bases from J, the junction contained 15 bases not matched to a gene. The CDR3 covers 17 residues. CDR1 and CDR2 (germline): MNHEY, SVGEGT. CDR3 nucleotides: TGTGCCAGCAGACAATACGGGGCCCTAGCGGGAGAGAATGAGCAGTTCTTC. This gives the protein CASRQYGALAGENEQFF.

This clonotype was seen repeatedly, ten times or more. V gene TRBV2 combines with J gene TRBJ1-4; the D is unclear. V dropped 9 bases and J dropped 6 bases, with 11 bases sitting between them. Germline-derived CDR1 and CDR2 are SNHLY and FYNNEI. The CDR3 loop spans 12 amino acids. This chain's CDR3 is CASLALDEKLFF. DNA of the CDR3: TGTGCCAGTTTAGCCCTCGATGAAAAACTGTTTTTT. The variable domain in full, with the rest retrieved from reference TRBV2 and TRBJ1-4, is EPEVTQTPSHQVTQMGQEVILRCVPISNHLYFYWYRQILGQKVEFLVSFYNNEISEKSEIFDDQFSVERPDGSNFTLKIRSTKLEDSAMYFCASLALDEKLFFGSGTQLSVL.

As for this clonotype: This may come from a read error, since a much larger clone is one base off. This chain links TRBV12-3 or TRBV12-4 with TRBJ2-7; 9 nucleotides match TRBD1. Germline trimming cut 7 bases from V and 3 bases from J; bases unmatched to any gene: 1. CDR3 length equals 12 residues. CDR3 protein: CASKTGGYEQYF. CDR3 coding DNA: TGTGCCAGCAAGACAGGGGGCTACGAGCAGTACTTC.

The V and J genes are TRBV10-3 and TRBJ1-1; 12 positions agree with TRBD1. V lost 6 bases and J lost 2; bases outside the gene matches: 16. CDR3 length equals 19 residues. Germline V CDR1 and CDR2: ENHRY, SYGVKD. The DNA of the CDR3 is TGTGCCATCAGCCCACTCCGGACCGGGACAGGGGGCTTTAACACTGAAGCTTTCTTT. It specifies CAISPLRTGTGGFNTEAFF.

This clonotype was detected many times. The chain uses TRBV3-1 and TRBJ1-5, with 7 bases aligning to TRBD1. Germline V CDR1 and CDR2: LGHDT, YNNKEL (reference sequence). CDR3 length equals 15 residues. J gave up 5 bases and V 1 base, and 5 bases lay outside the gene matches. The CDR3 sequence is CASSQGQGWYQPQHF. The CDR3 coding sequence is TGTGCCAGCAGCCAAGGACAGGGCTGGTATCAGCCCCAGCATTTT. The full variable domain, rest sourced from reference TRBV3-1 and TRBJ1-5, is DTAVSQTPKYLVTQMGNDKSIKCEQNLGHDTMYWYKQDSKKFLKIMFSYNNKELIINETVPNRFSPKSPDKAHLNLHINSLELGDSAVYFCASSQGQGWYQPQHFGDGTRLSIL.

This clonotype was observed many times. This chain uses TRBV18 with TRBJ2-3; possible D gene TRBD2, 5 bases. Germline V lookup: CDR1 KGHSH, CDR2 LQKENI. The CDR3 sequence is 16 residues long. V dropped 3 bases and J dropped 4 bases, with 17 bases sitting between them. CDR3 nucleotides: TGTGCCAGCTCACCCGGACTCGCCTTGGTAGCAGATACGCAGTATTTT. Translating gives CASSPGLALVADTQYF.

This clonotype was counted many times. The chain carries TRBV7-9 and TRBJ2-3, with TRBD2 identical over 12 bases. Germline V gives CDR1 SEHNR, CDR2 FQNEAQ (reference sequence). The CDR3 is made up of 17 amino acids. V was pared by 6 bases and J by 5 bases, with 12 bases of the junction left unmatched. CDR3 region: CASRATSGRISGDTQYF. DNA for the CDR3: TGTGCCAGCAGGGCTACTAGCGGGAGGATATCGGGAGATACGCAGTATTTT. Variable domain in full (rest from reference TRBV7-9 and TRBJ2-3): DTGVSQNPRHKITKRGQNVTFRCDPISEHNRLYWYRQTLGQGPEFLTYFQNEAQLEKSRLLSDRFSAERPKGSFSTLEIQRTEQGDSAMYLCASRATSGRISGDTQYFGPGTRLTVL.

This clonotype was seen a few times. CDR3 residues: CASSFQGYGYTF. Written as DNA, the CDR3 is TGTGCCAGCAGTTTCCAGGGATATGGCTACACCTTC. The chain has TRBV27 and TRBJ1-2; TRBD1 might be the D (5 bases). V gave up 3 bases and J gave up 5 bases, with 7 bases separating them. The CDR3 consists of 12 residues. Germline assignment: CDR1 MNHEY and CDR2 SMNVEV (reference sequence).

The chain combines TRBV30 with TRBJ1-2, with D possibly TRBD1 on 5 matching bases. Germline CDR1 and CDR2: GTSNPN and SVGIG (reference sequence). V was cut by 3 bases and J by 8 bases, with 19 bases left in between. The CDR3 extends over 14 amino acids. CDR3 sequence: CAWSSLGTGLGYTF. Written as DNA, the CDR3 is TGTGCCTGGAGCTCTCTAGGAACAGGCTTGGGCTACACCTTC. Filled out from reference TRBV30 and TRBJ1-2, the complete variable domain reads SQTIHQWPATLVQPVGSPLSLECTVEGTSNPNLYWYRQAAGRGLQLLFYSVGIGQISSEVPQNLSASRPQDRQFILSSKKLLLSDSGFYLCAWSSLGTGLGYTFGSGTRLTVV.

The rearrangement joins TRBV6-5 to TRBJ1-5, with unresolved D. This CDR3 has 14 amino acids. The germline V gene has CDR1 MNHEY and CDR2 SVGAGI. V was pared by 0 bases and J by 4 bases, with 7 bases between. This CDR3 reads CASSYSGENQPQHF. The CDR3 bases are TGTGCCAGCAGTTACTCGGGTGAGAATCAGCCCCAGCATTTT.

This clonotype was seen ten or more times. The chain couples TRBV10-3 to TRBJ2-3; 10 positions agree with TRBD2. J lost 4 bases, V lost 2 bases, and 9 bases had no gene match. The CDR3 contains 17 residues. Germline assignment: CDR1 ENHRY and CDR2 SYGVKD. CDR3 DNA sequence: TGTGCCATCAGTGAGAATGGTCGAAGCGGGGGGGCAGATACGCAGTATTTT. It translates to CAISENGRSGGADTQYF.

The V gene is TRBV5-5, the J gene TRBJ1-1; 9 bases match TRBD1. Per germline, CDR1 SGHKS and CDR2 YYEKEE (reference sequence). The CDR3 consists of 14 residues. J lost 3 bases, V lost 5 bases, and 5 bases had no gene match. The CDR3 reads CASRQQGADTEAFF. The CDR3 DNA is TGTGCCAGCAGACAACAGGGGGCAGACACTGAAGCTTTCTTT. The entire variable domain, with the rest obtained from reference TRBV5-5 and TRBJ1-1, is as follows: DAGVTQSPTHLIKTRGQQVTLRCSPISGHKSVSWYQQVLGQGPQFIFQYYEKEERGRGNFPDRFSARQFPNYSSELNVNALLLGDSALYLCASRQQGADTEAFFGQGTRLTVV.

At least ten counts were recorded for this clonotype. V and J are TRBV5-1 and TRBJ2-5; tentatively, D is TRBD1 or TRBD2 (5 bases each). Deletions cut 4 bases from V and 2 bases from J, with 15 bases between. The CDR3 totals 15 residues. Per the germline V gene, CDR1 is SGHRS and CDR2 is YFSETQ. DNA for the CDR3: TGCGCCAGCAGCCAGACCCCGGGACGACAAGAGACCCAGTACTTC. As protein: CASSQTPGRQETQYF.

This clonotype has at least ten counts. This rearrangement joins TRBV5-4 to TRBJ2-3, with 8 nucleotides matching TRBD2. Germline V gives CDR1 SGHNT, CDR2 YYREEE (reference sequence). V lost 0 bases to trimming and J lost 6 bases; unmatched junction nucleotides: 9. The CDR3 spans 16 residues. The CDR3 nucleotides read TGTGCCAGCAGCTTGGGAGTGGGTAGCGGGGCCGATACGCAGTATTTT. Its protein is CASSLGVGSGADTQYF. Full variable domain (missing parts from reference TRBV5-4 and TRBJ2-3): ETGVTQSPTHLIKTRGQQVTLRCSSQSGHNTVSWYQQALGQGPQFIFQYYREEENGRGNFPPRFSGLQFPNYSSELNVNALELDDSALYLCASSLGVGSGADTQYFGPGTRLTVL.

This clonotype was detected many times. The CDR3 DNA reads as TGTGCCAGCAGCAGGGGACAGAGAGGGACAGATACGCAGTATTTT. It codes for CASSRGQRGTDTQYF. The rearrangement uses TRBV11-2 and TRBJ2-3; TRBD1 agrees at 7 bases. Trimming took 5 bases from V and 3 from J; bases not matched to a gene: 8. CDR1 and CDR2 (germline): SGHAT, FQNNGV. The CDR3 contains 15 residues. The whole variable domain, filled in from reference TRBV11-2 and TRBJ2-3, reads EAGVAQSPRYKIIEKRQSVAFWCNPISGHATLYWYQQILGQGPKLLIQFQNNGVVDDSQLPKDRFSAERLKGVDSTLKIQPAKLEDSAVYLCASSRGQRGTDTQYFGPGTRLTVL.